The 28 T cell receptor beta chains reported below all come from one sample, sequenced in a study of glioma-infiltrating T cells after dendritic cell vaccination. Method: immunoSEQ multiplex PCR; TCRdb's copy keeps in-frame clones and lacks some. The sample includes 98,000 or so clones, over 80% of them seen just once. Indicated time point: after dendritic cell vaccination, including at tumor progression/relapse. This specimen was blood, taken after dendritic cell vaccination. Receptors originate from a human donor with glioblastoma.

The chain links TRBV5-1 to TRBJ2-3; 12 bases are shared with TRBD2. The CDR3 covers 14 residues. Germline V CDR1 and CDR2: SGHRS, YFSETQ. V shed 6 bases, J shed 6 bases, and the junction held 5 bases outside the gene matches. The CDR3 spells CASTLAGGPDTQYF. CDR3 coding DNA: TGCGCCAGCACCCTAGCGGGAGGGCCGGATACGCAGTATTTT.

In nucleotides, the CDR3 is TGTGCCAGCAGCTTTATAGAGGGTACGCAGTATTTT. Its protein product is CASSFIEGTQYF. V is TRBV7-2 and J is TRBJ2-3; tentative D call: TRBD2 (5 bases). This CDR3 region has 12 residues. The ends were cut back, 3 bases at V and 8 bases at J, with 9 bases in the middle. Germline lookup yields CDR1 SGHTA and CDR2 FQGNSA.

This clone was counted between two and nine times. The chain is built from TRBV5-4 and TRBJ2-3; D is unresolved. CDR3 length: 13 residues. The germline V gene encodes CDR1 SGHNT and CDR2 YYREEE (reference sequence). V gave up 2 bases and J gave up 2 bases, with 6 bases separating them. CDR3 DNA: TGTGCCAGCAGCTTCCAGATCACAGATACGCAGTATTTT. Protein product: CASSFQITDTQYF.

The CDR3 nucleotides are TGTGCCAGCAGCCTTGGACTAGCGGGAGCGGGTGAGCAGTACTTC. Protein product: CASSLGLAGAGEQYF. The chain uses TRBV11-2 and TRBJ2-7; 13 bases line up with TRBD2. Germline CDR1 and CDR2: SGHAT and FQNNGV. Losses at the gene ends were 5 bases for V and 7 bases for J; bases not matched to a gene: 8. This CDR3 is built from 15 residues. Full variable domain (rest looked up from reference TRBV11-2 and TRBJ2-7): EAGVAQSPRYKIIEKRQSVAFWCNPISGHATLYWYQQILGQGPKLLIQFQNNGVVDDSQLPKDRFSAERLKGVDSTLKIQPAKLEDSAVYLCASSLGLAGAGEQYFGPGTRLTVT.

The rearrangement links TRBV6-6 to TRBJ1-1; a possible D gene is TRBD1 (6 bases). V was cut by 7 bases and J by 5 bases, with 20 bases left in between. CDR1 MNHNY and CDR2 SVGAGI come from the germline V gene (reference sequence). The CDR3 runs to 15 residues. CDR3: CASTSSRGAGTEAFF. CDR3 sequence (DNA): TGTGCCAGCACCTCCTCCCGGGGGGCAGGGACTGAAGCTTTCTTT.

The chain has TRBV5-1 and TRBJ2-2, with TRBD1 identical over 9 bases. V shed 4 bases and J 7 bases; nucleotides not matched to a gene: 11. CDR3 length: 16 residues. CDR1 is SGHRS, CDR2 YFSETQ, per germline. The CDR3 nucleotides are TGCGCCAGCAGCCCCTACGACAGGGGGTATGGCGGGGAGCTGTTTTTT. Translating it yields CASSPYDRGYGGELFF.

This clone was observed a handful of times. The chain is built from TRBV11-3 and TRBJ1-2, with TRBD1 matching over 11 bases. Looked up from germline, CDR1 is SGHNT and CDR2 is YENEEA. V was pared by 6 bases and J by 4 bases, with 13 bases of the junction left unmatched. The CDR3 spans 17 residues. The CDR3 coding sequence is TGTGCCAGCAGATCCCGCGGACAGGGGGCCGGGGGCTATGGCTACACCTTC. Translation gives CASRSRGQGAGGYGYTF. Using reference TRBV11-3 and TRBJ1-2 for the parts outside the CDR3, the full variable domain is EAGVVQSPRYKIIEKKQPVAFWCNPISGHNTLYWYLQNLGQGPELLIRYENEEAVDDSQLPKDRFSAERLKGVDSTLKIQPAELGDSAVYLCASRSRGQGAGGYGYTFGSGTRLTVV.

The chain employs TRBV5-1 and TRBJ2-6, with 11 bases that match TRBD1. V lost 2 bases, J lost 2 bases, and 6 bases stayed unmatched. This CDR3 contains 18 residues. Germline V gene data show CDR1 as SGHRS and CDR2 as YFSETQ. The CDR3 reads CASSFPGQGGAGANVLTF. In DNA form, the CDR3 reads TGCGCCAGCAGCTTTCCGGGACAGGGGGGAGCTGGGGCCAACGTCCTGACTTTC.

DNA of the CDR3: TGTGCCAGCAGCCTCAGAGGCCAGGGGACATTCTCCTACGAGCAGTACTTC. Translating it yields CASSLRGQGTFSYEQYF. V is TRBV14 and J is TRBJ2-7, with a tentative D call TRBD1 (6 bases). The germline CDR1 and CDR2 sequences are SGHDN and FVKESK. The CDR3 has 17 residues. V dropped 4 bases and J dropped 0 bases, with 19 bases sitting between them.

J is TRBJ2-7 and V is TRBV5-1; D perhaps matches TRBD1 (6 bases). CDR1 SGHRS and CDR2 YFSETQ come from the germline V gene. V gave up 4 bases and J gave up 4 bases, with 12 bases separating them. This CDR3 region has 13 residues. Here the CDR3 reads CASSKGTSYEQYF. CDR3 in DNA: TGCGCCAGCAGCAAAGGGACAAGTTACGAGCAGTACTTC.

J is TRBJ1-5 and V is TRBV2; 9 bases agree with TRBD1. The V and J ends lost 5 bases and 6 bases, in that order; junction bases with no gene match: 5. This CDR3 region has 14 residues. Germline V gene lookup returns CDR1 SNHLY and CDR2 FYNNEI. CDR3 sequence reads: CASSRTGAGQPQHF. The CDR3 nucleotides are TGTGCCAGCAGTAGGACAGGGGCAGGTCAGCCCCAGCATTTT.

The chain joins TRBV6-5 to TRBJ1-5; D is undetermined. The germline gives CDR1 MNHEY, CDR2 SVGAGI. The CDR3 has 13 residues. Trimming left V 2 bases short and J 1 base short, with 3 bases between. CDR3 protein: CASSYGSNQPQHF. The CDR3 DNA reads TGTGCCAGCAGTTACGGCAGCAATCAGCCCCAGCATTTT.

This clone has only a few counts. Other DNA sequences of this sample code for an identical CDR3. The V and J genes are TRBV4-2 and TRBJ1-4, with 10 positions matching TRBD1. The CDR3 totals 14 residues. The V and J ends lost 4 bases and 7 bases, in that order; junction bases with no gene match: 3. CDR1 is LGHNA and CDR2 is YNFKEQ in the germline V gene. The CDR3 region is CASSPGQGGEKLFF. The DNA of the CDR3 is TGTGCCAGCAGCCCCGGACAGGGGGGTGAAAAACTGTTTTTT.

The table lists this clone with a count of one. The chain uses TRBV23-1 and TRBJ2-3, with 11 bases aligning to TRBD2. TRBV23-1 is assigned to the ORF class and has an uncertain function. This CDR3 has 21 residues. V was clipped by 1 base and J by 0 bases; unmatched bases: 15. The chain's CDR3 is CASSQWFPSGRTVASTDTQYF. The DNA of the CDR3 is TGCGCCAGCAGTCAATGGTTCCCTAGCGGGAGGACCGTAGCTAGCACAGATACGCAGTATTTT.

This rearrangement joins TRBV28 to TRBJ2-7, with D possibly being TRBD1 (6 bases). CDR3 length: 16 residues. Germline loops: CDR1 MDHEN, CDR2 SYDVKM. V lost 1 base to trimming and J lost 6 bases, with 19 bases between them. CDR3 sequence reads: CASSLSWQGMVGEQYF. DNA for the CDR3: TGTGCCAGCAGTTTATCCTGGCAGGGGATGGTTGGCGAGCAGTACTTC.

The V and J genes are TRBV19 and TRBJ2-7; TRBD1 matches at 7 bases. Trimming at V came to 5 bases and at J to 4 bases, leaving 8 bases not matched to a gene. CDR1 is LNHDA, CDR2 SQIVND, per germline (reference sequence). This CDR3 contains 14 residues. The CDR3 coding sequence is TGTGCCAGTAGTGTCGACAGGGCAGTATACGAGCAGTACTTC. Its translation is CASSVDRAVYEQYF.

This chain connects TRBV7-3 to TRBJ1-3, with D perhaps TRBD1 (5 bases). Per germline, CDR1 SGHTA and CDR2 FQGTGA. This CDR3 contains 15 residues. Trimming shortened V by 2 bases and J by 0 bases, and 8 bases separated the two germline ends. CDR3 region: CASSLGQGSGNTIYF. The CDR3 DNA sequence: TGTGCCAGCAGCTTAGGGCAGGGCTCTGGAAACACCATATATTTT.

The chain uses TRBV6-5 and TRBJ2-5; 7 nucleotides match TRBD1. Trimming took 6 bases from V and 1 from J; bases not matched to a gene: 5. CDR1 MNHEY and CDR2 SVGAGI come from the germline V gene. CDR3 size: 14 residues. Written as DNA, the CDR3 is TGTGCCAGCAGGCAACCAGGGGGCCAAGAGACCCAGTACTTC. Amino acid sequence: CASRQPGGQETQYF.

This chain uses TRBV18 with TRBJ1-2; TRBD1 matches 12 bases. The CDR3 spans 15 residues. With V trimmed by 3 bases and J by 7 bases, 6 bases remained unmatched. The germline V gene has CDR1 KGHSH and CDR2 LQKENI. The CDR3 region is CASSPDGTGGFGYTF. The CDR3 DNA is TGTGCCAGCTCACCCGACGGGACAGGGGGCTTTGGCTACACCTTC.

This CDR3 is CAWSVGGGNTEAFF. The CDR3 nucleotides are TGTGCCTGGAGTGTAGGTGGAGGTAACACTGAAGCTTTCTTT. The chain has TRBV30 and TRBJ1-1; D unclear. CDR1 is GTSNPN, CDR2 SVGIG, per germline (reference sequence). V was shortened by 0 bases and J by 2 bases, with 10 bases between the two germline ends. This CDR3 region has 14 residues.

This chain uses TRBV10-3 with TRBJ2-7, with TRBD1 identical over 9 bases. Germline V gene data show CDR1 as ENHRY and CDR2 as SYGVKD. The CDR3 has 14 residues. The trim removed 5 bases at V and 3 bases at J, leaving 5 bases unmatched. The CDR3 sequence: CAISTGQGGYEQYF. The CDR3 DNA follows: TGTGCCATCAGTACGGGACAGGGAGGCTACGAGCAGTACTTC.

The rearrangement joins TRBV5-4 to TRBJ2-7; the match to TRBD2 covers 10 bases. The CDR3 covers 17 residues. The V and J ends lost 1 base and 2 bases, in that order; junction bases with no gene match: 9. The germline V gene encodes CDR1 SGHNT and CDR2 YYREEE (reference sequence). The CDR3 spells CASSLIPLAGEAYEQYF. The CDR3 DNA is TGTGCCAGCAGCTTGATTCCCCTAGCGGGGGAGGCCTACGAGCAGTACTTC.

This clone was counted a few times. The V gene is TRBV28, the J gene TRBJ2-7, with D tentatively TRBD1 (6 bases). The CDR3 covers 17 residues. V lost 5 bases and J 3 bases, leaving 23 bases between the germline ends. Germline values: CDR1 MDHEN, CDR2 SYDVKM. The CDR3 sequence: CASSNGQWGKPSYEQYF. The CDR3, as DNA: TGTGCCAGCAGTAACGGACAGTGGGGGAAACCCAGCTACGAGCAGTACTTC. The whole variable domain, filled in from reference TRBV28 and TRBJ2-7, reads DVKVTQSSRYLVKRTGEKVFLECVQDMDHENMFWYRQDPGLGLRLIYFSYDVKMKEKGDIPEGYSVSREKKERFSLILESASTNQTSMYLCASSNGQWGKPSYEQYFGPGTRLTVT.

The rearrangement joins TRBV19 to TRBJ2-1; D perhaps matches TRBD2 (6 bases). The V gene lost 3 bases and the J gene lost 6 bases, with 24 bases spanning the gap. CDR1 and CDR2 from the germline V gene are LNHDA and SQIVND (reference sequence). The CDR3 length is 18 residues. CDR3 sequence (DNA): TGTGCCAGTAGTATCGCCCTAACTTGGACTAACGCGCGCAATGAGCAGTTCTTC. Residues: CASSIALTWTNARNEQFF.

The chain carries TRBV10-3 and TRBJ1-1, with 8 bases identical to TRBD1. The V gene's germline CDR1 is ENHRY and CDR2 SYGVKD. The CDR3 has 13 amino acids. V shed 11 bases, J shed 1 base, and the junction held 6 bases outside the gene matches. The CDR3 loop reads CAVARGQNTEAFF. CDR3 DNA: TGTGCCGTAGCCAGGGGGCAGAACACTGAAGCTTTCTTT.

The chain is built from TRBV21-1 and TRBJ2-2; the table names TRBD2, a call not compared with the DNA. TRBV21-1 is recorded as a pseudogene. This CDR3 has 12 residues. For the CDR3, the DNA is TGTGCCAGCAGCAAGAGAGGCGGGGAGCTGTTTTTT. Its translation is CASSKRGGELFF.

This chain connects TRBV2 to TRBJ1-5; D is possibly TRBD1 (6 bases). CDR1 and CDR2 (germline): SNHLY, FYNNEI. The CDR3 has 15 amino acids. The germline V and J ends were trimmed by 7 bases and 4 bases, with 17 bases remaining between them. This CDR3 is CASKPPGQPNQPQHF. The CDR3 bases are TGTGCCAGCAAACCCCCGGGACAACCTAATCAGCCCCAGCATTTT.

The chain uses TRBV6-6 and TRBJ1-5, with D possibly matching TRBD1 (5 bases). From germline, CDR1 is MNHNY and CDR2 SVGAGI (reference sequence). The CDR3 is 15 amino acids. Trimming pared 5 bases from V and 5 bases from J, leaving 16 bases between. This chain's CDR3 is CASSATHWGDQPQHF. The CDR3 DNA reads TGTGCCAGCAGTGCGACACATTGGGGGGATCAGCCCCAGCATTTT.